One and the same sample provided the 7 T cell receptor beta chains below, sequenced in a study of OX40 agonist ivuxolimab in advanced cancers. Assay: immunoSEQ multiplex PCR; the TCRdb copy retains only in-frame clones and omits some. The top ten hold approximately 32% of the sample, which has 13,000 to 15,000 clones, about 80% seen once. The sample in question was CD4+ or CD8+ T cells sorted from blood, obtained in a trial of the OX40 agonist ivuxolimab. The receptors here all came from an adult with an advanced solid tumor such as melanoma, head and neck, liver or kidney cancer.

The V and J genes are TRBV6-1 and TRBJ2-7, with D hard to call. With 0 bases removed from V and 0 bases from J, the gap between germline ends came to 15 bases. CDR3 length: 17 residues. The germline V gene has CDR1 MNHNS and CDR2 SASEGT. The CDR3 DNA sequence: TGTGCCAGCAGTGAAGCCGCCTCGGCGGTCAGCTCCTACGAGCAGTACTTC. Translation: CASSEAASAVSSYEQYF.

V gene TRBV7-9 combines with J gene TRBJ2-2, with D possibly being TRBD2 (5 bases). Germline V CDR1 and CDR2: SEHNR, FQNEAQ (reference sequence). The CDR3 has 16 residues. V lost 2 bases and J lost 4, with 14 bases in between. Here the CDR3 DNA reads TGTGCCAGCAGCTTAACTAGGATAGGAATCACCGGGGAGCTGTTTTTT. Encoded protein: CASSLTRIGITGELFF.

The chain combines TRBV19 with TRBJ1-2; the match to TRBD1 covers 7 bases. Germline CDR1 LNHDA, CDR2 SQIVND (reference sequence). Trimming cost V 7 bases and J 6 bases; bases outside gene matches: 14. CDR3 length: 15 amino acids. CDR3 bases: TGTGCCAGTACCCCCGGACAGGAGCCGGGTCATGGCTACACCTTC. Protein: CASTPGQEPGHGYTF.

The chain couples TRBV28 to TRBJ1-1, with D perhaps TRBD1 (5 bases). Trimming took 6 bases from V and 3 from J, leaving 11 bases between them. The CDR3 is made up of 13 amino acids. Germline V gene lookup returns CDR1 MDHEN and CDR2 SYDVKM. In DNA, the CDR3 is TGTGCCAGCAGGCTGATGGGGGACACTGAAGCTTTCTTT. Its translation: CASRLMGDTEAFF.

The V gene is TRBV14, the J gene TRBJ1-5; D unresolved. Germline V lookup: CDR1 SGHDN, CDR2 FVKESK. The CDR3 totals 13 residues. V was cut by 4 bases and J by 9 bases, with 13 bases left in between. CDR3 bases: TGTGCCAGCAGCCCACAAGGGTCGGCGCCCCAGCATTTT. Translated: CASSPQGSAPQHF.

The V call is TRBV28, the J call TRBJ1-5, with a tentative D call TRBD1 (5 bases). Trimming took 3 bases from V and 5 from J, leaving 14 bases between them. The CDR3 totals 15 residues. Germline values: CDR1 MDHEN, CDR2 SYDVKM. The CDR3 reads CASSFRRQGDQPQHF. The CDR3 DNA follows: TGTGCCAGCAGTTTTAGGCGGCAGGGAGATCAGCCCCAGCATTTT.

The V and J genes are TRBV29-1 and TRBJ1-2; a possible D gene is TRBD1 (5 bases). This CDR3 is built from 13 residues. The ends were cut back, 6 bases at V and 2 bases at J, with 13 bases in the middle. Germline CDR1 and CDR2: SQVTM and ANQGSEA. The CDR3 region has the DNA TGCAGCGTCAGAACAGGACTGAACTATGGCTACACCTTC. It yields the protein CSVRTGLNYGYTF.